One TCR beta chain is described in this entry. The table came from immunoSEQ multiplex PCR; TCRdb's copy has only in-frame clones and leaves some out. This sample has 20,000 to 30,000 clones, with roughly four fifths found just once. These data originate in a study of blood T cell repertoires in COVID-19. For the study at large: Nucleic acid was either cDNA or gDNA, and it came from T cells, B-cell-depleted T cells, or PBMCs.

The germline V and J ends were trimmed by 7 bases and 1 base, with 19 bases remaining between them. This CDR3 contains 16 residues. Germline CDR1 SGHTA, CDR2 FQGNSA. Seattle researchers signed up patients amid active infection and tracked them longitudinally. V is TRBV7-2 and J is TRBJ1-2, with D maybe TRBD1 (5 bases). The sample consisted of peripheral blood. This TCR was sampled from a woman in her sixties or seventies with COVID-19, enrolled during active disease. The CDR3: CASTLRLGGNNYGYTF. CDR3 nucleotide sequence: TGTGCCAGCACCCTTAGATTGGGGGGGAATAACTATGGCTACACCTTC.